The 25 T cell receptor beta chains in this list originate from one sample, sequenced in a study of shared clonotypes between healthy human individuals. The assay was immunoSEQ multiplex PCR, and TCRdb's table has in-frame clones only and misses some. The sample carries millions of clones, around nine tenths recorded once. Sequences were obtained from naive CD4+ T cells sorted from blood. Documented subset: CD45RA+ positively selected. These TCRs come from a young man in good health.

The V call is TRBV5-1, the J call TRBJ2-6; D not certain. Trimming cost V 0 bases and J 0 bases, with 7 bases left between them. From germline, CDR1 is SGHRS and CDR2 YFSETQ. This CDR3 is 16 amino acids long. CDR3: CASSLGRHSGANVLTF. The CDR3 DNA sequence: TGCGCCAGCAGCTTGGGACGGCACTCTGGGGCCAACGTCCTGACTTTC.

The J gene is TRBJ1-1, the V gene TRBV6-5; D is undetermined. Germline CDR1 and CDR2: MNHEY and SVGAGI. V lost 9 bases and J lost 5, with 10 bases in between. CDR3 length: 11 amino acids. In DNA, the CDR3 is TGTGCCAGTTTAGGAAGTACTGAAGCTTTCTTT. Translation gives CASLGSTEAFF.

The chain carries TRBV6-1 and TRBJ2-3; the D gene is possibly TRBD1 (5 bases). V lost 8 bases and J lost 2, with 17 bases in between. The CDR3 consists of 15 residues. CDR1 and CDR2 from the germline V gene are MNHNS and SASEGT. CDR3 protein: CASVTPGAITDTQYF. CDR3 in DNA: TGTGCCAGCGTTACCCCTGGGGCTATCACAGATACGCAGTATTTT.

As for this clone: Other DNA sequences within the sample encode an identical CDR3. The chain couples TRBV6-5 to TRBJ1-2; D unresolved. This CDR3 region has 13 residues. Trimming pared 0 bases from V and 4 bases from J, leaving 6 bases between. Germline CDR1 MNHEY, CDR2 SVGAGI. The CDR3 region has the DNA TGTGCCAGCAGTTACTCGCGCTCCTATGGCTACACCTTC. It yields the protein CASSYSRSYGYTF.

V and J are TRBV18 and TRBJ2-1, with TRBD2 matching over 9 bases. CDR3 length equals 15 residues. Germline V gene lookup returns CDR1 KGHSH and CDR2 LQKENI. With V trimmed by 2 bases and J by 5 bases, 4 bases remained unmatched. In nucleotides, the CDR3 is TGTGCCAGCTCACCATGGATAGCGGGAGACAATGAGCAGTTCTTC. Protein sequence: CASSPWIAGDNEQFF.

This rearrangement joins TRBV9 to TRBJ2-2; 7 bases map to TRBD2. Germline CDR1 SGDLS, CDR2 YYNGEE. V dropped 3 bases and J dropped 2; count of bases not matched to a gene: 10. The CDR3 spans 17 residues. The CDR3 here is CASSAGGGGFNTGELFF. CDR3 nucleotide sequence: TGTGCCAGCAGCGCGGGAGGCGGGGGATTCAACACCGGGGAGCTGTTTTTT.

The chain is built from TRBV7-9 and TRBJ2-7; possible D gene TRBD2, 7 bases. The CDR3 contains 14 residues. V was cut by 4 bases and J by 5 bases, with 15 bases left in between. CDR1 SEHNR and CDR2 FQNEAQ come from the germline V gene (reference sequence). The CDR3 protein is CASSSSGGSDEQYF. CDR3 nucleotides: TGTGCCAGCAGCTCCTCGGGGGGCAGCGACGAGCAGTACTTC.

This rearrangement joins TRBV5-1 to TRBJ2-1; 8 bases are shared with TRBD2. The CDR3 has 16 amino acids. Per germline, CDR1 SGHRS and CDR2 YFSETQ. Trimming took 1 base from V and 4 from J; bases not matched to a gene: 7. Here the CDR3 DNA reads TGCGCCAGCAGCTTGATGGGGAGCGGGAGATACAATGAGCAGTTCTTC. Protein sequence: CASSLMGSGRYNEQFF. The full variable domain, completed using reference TRBV5-1 and TRBJ2-1, is KAGVTQTPRYLIKTRGQQVTLSCSPISGHRSVSWYQQTPGQGLQFLFEYFSETQRNKGNFPGRFSGRQFSNSRSEMNVSTLELGDSALYLCASSLMGSGRYNEQFFGPGTRLTVL.

The genes are TRBV19 and TRBJ2-5; D remains ambiguous. This CDR3 contains 14 residues. V lost 6 bases and J lost 2, with 13 bases in between. Germline-derived CDR1 and CDR2 are LNHDA and SQIVND (reference sequence). CDR3 nucleotide sequence: TGTGCCAGTAGAGGGTTGCTAACACAAGAGACCCAGTACTTC. Residues: CASRGLLTQETQYF.

This chain joins TRBV6-6 and TRBJ2-7; no clear D. V lost 6 bases and J 3 bases, leaving 6 bases between the germline ends. Germline V lookup: CDR1 MNHNY, CDR2 SVGAGI (reference sequence). CDR3 length: 11 amino acids. CDR3 nucleotides: TGTGCCAGCAGGTCCCACTACGAGCAGTACTTC. Translated, it gives CASRSHYEQYF.

The rearrangement uses TRBV2 and TRBJ2-5, with 11 bases lining up with TRBD2. The CDR3 consists of 14 residues. Losses at the gene ends were 6 bases for V and 6 bases for J; bases not matched to a gene: 6. In germline, CDR1 is SNHLY, CDR2 FYNNEI. CDR3 DNA: TGTGCCAGCAGAGTAGCGGGGGGGCCCAAGACCCAGTACTTC. Amino acid sequence: CASRVAGGPKTQYF.

The rearrangement joins TRBV28 to TRBJ1-1; weak D call: TRBD1 (6 bases). This CDR3 spans 13 amino acids. The germline gives CDR1 MDHEN, CDR2 SYDVKM. V lost 4 bases and J 5 bases, leaving 11 bases between the germline ends. The CDR3 is CASSWGAATEAFF. As DNA, the CDR3 is TGTGCCAGCAGTTGGGGGGCCGCGACTGAAGCTTTCTTT. Combining the CDR3 with reference TRBV28 and TRBJ1-1 gives the whole variable domain DVKVTQSSRYLVKRTGEKVFLECVQDMDHENMFWYRQDPGLGLRLIYFSYDVKMKEKGDIPEGYSVSREKKERFSLILESASTNQTSMYLCASSWGAATEAFFGQGTRLTVV.

This chain links TRBV10-2 with TRBJ1-4; TRBD1 matches 8 bases. J gave up 4 bases and V 5 bases, and 3 bases lay outside the gene matches. CDR1 and CDR2 from the germline V gene are WSHSY and SAAADI. CDR3 size: 14 residues. The CDR3 DNA follows: TGCGCCAGCAGTAACAGGGGGATTAATGAAAAACTGTTTTTT. Translated, it gives CASSNRGINEKLFF.

This sequence joins TRBV7-2 and TRBJ2-1, with D hard to call. V dropped 3 bases and J dropped 3 bases, with 6 bases sitting between them. The CDR3 length is 13 residues. Germline lookup yields CDR1 SGHTA and CDR2 FQGNSA. This CDR3 is CASSFLNYNEQFF. DNA for the CDR3: TGTGCCAGCAGCTTTCTTAACTACAATGAGCAGTTCTTC.

This sequence joins TRBV5-1 and TRBJ2-3; possibly TRBD2 for D (6 bases). V lost 3 bases to trimming and J lost 3 bases, with 17 bases between them. The CDR3 is made up of 16 amino acids. Germline V CDR1 and CDR2: SGHRS, YFSETQ. The CDR3 is CASSSGERVLTDTQYF. The CDR3 coding sequence is TGCGCCAGCAGCTCGGGGGAGAGGGTGTTGACAGATACGCAGTATTTT.

V and J are TRBV29-1 and TRBJ2-7; 7 bases line up with TRBD1. This CDR3 spans 13 amino acids. Germline CDR1 and CDR2: SQVTM and ANQGSEA. V gave up 4 bases and J gave up 0 bases; unmatched junction bases: 3. The CDR3 loop is CSVGTGYSYEQYF. The DNA of the CDR3 is TGCAGCGTTGGGACAGGTTACTCCTACGAGCAGTACTTC.

This sequence joins TRBV5-5 and TRBJ1-6; D gene ambiguous. The V end lost 0 bases, the J end lost 0 bases, and 10 bases lay between the germline ends. The V gene's germline CDR1 is SGHKS and CDR2 YYEKEE (reference sequence). CDR3 length equals 17 residues. DNA for the CDR3: TGTGCCAGCAGCTTGGAGTGGGTTTCCTCCTATAATTCACCCCTCCACTTT. Translating gives CASSLEWVSSYNSPLHF.

For this clone: The identical CDR3 is also encoded by other nucleotide sequences in the sample. The rearrangement joins TRBV18 to TRBJ2-6; D is possibly TRBD2 (5 bases). This CDR3 is built from 15 residues. Trimming left V 2 bases short and J 4 bases short, with 9 bases between. Germline CDR1 reads KGHSH; CDR2 reads LQKENI. CDR3 bases: TGTGCCAGCTCACCAGGGCTAGCCGGGGCCAACGTCCTGACTTTC. Amino acid sequence: CASSPGLAGANVLTF.

J is TRBJ2-7 and V is TRBV4-1; D assignment may be TRBD1 or TRBD2 (5 bases each). Trimming removed 1 base from V and 2 bases from J, with 9 bases in between. Germline CDR1 MGHRA, CDR2 YSYEKL. This CDR3 has 14 amino acids. The CDR3 region is CASSQGGDPYEQYF. CDR3 in DNA: TGCGCCAGCAGCCAAGGAGGGGACCCCTACGAGCAGTACTTC.

The chain uses TRBV7-9 and TRBJ2-7; no definite D call. The CDR3 consists of 15 residues. Germline CDR1 reads SEHNR; CDR2 reads FQNEAQ (reference sequence). With 4 bases removed from V and 2 bases from J, the gap between germline ends came to 15 bases. The DNA for the CDR3 is TGTGCCAGCAGCTCCCGAACGGACCGACCCTACGAGCAGTACTTC. Encoded protein: CASSSRTDRPYEQYF.

This clone was detected once. The rearrangement uses TRBV18 and TRBJ2-1; D is unclear. CDR3 size: 17 residues. Germline loops: CDR1 KGHSH, CDR2 LQKENI. V lost 0 bases to trimming and J lost 9 bases, with 21 bases between them. This CDR3 reads CASSPPAAYFSDGEQFF. For the CDR3, the DNA is TGTGCCAGCTCACCACCCGCGGCCTATTTCTCCGACGGTGAGCAGTTCTTC.

With regard to this clone: The sample holds other DNA sequences that translate to the same CDR3. This chain joins TRBV7-9 and TRBJ2-3, with D possibly being TRBD1 or TRBD2 (5 bases each). Trimming left V 1 base short and J 1 base short, with 9 bases between. The CDR3 extends over 15 amino acids. Per the germline V gene, CDR1 is SEHNR and CDR2 is FQNEAQ (reference sequence). The CDR3 here is CASSLGGRGTDTQYF. The CDR3 DNA is TGTGCCAGCAGCTTAGGGGGACGGGGCACAGATACGCAGTATTTT.

The V and J genes are TRBV5-1 and TRBJ2-1, with 7 positions matching TRBD1. The junction had 11 bases not matched to a gene; V was cut back by 1 base and J by 7 bases. The germline V gene encodes CDR1 SGHRS and CDR2 YFSETQ. This CDR3 region has 16 residues. CDR3 residues: CASSLTDRTNRNEQFF. In DNA, the CDR3 is TGCGCCAGCAGCTTGACGGACAGGACAAACCGGAATGAGCAGTTCTTC. Full variable domain (rest looked up from reference TRBV5-1 and TRBJ2-1): KAGVTQTPRYLIKTRGQQVTLSCSPISGHRSVSWYQQTPGQGLQFLFEYFSETQRNKGNFPGRFSGRQFSNSRSEMNVSTLELGDSALYLCASSLTDRTNRNEQFFGPGTRLTVL.

This clone appeared a single time. CDR3 DNA: TGTGCCACCAGCAGAGCCACTTGGGGGGTAAGCAATCAGCCCCAGCATTTT. This sequence encodes CATSRATWGVSNQPQHF. The genes are TRBV15 and TRBJ1-5; a possible D gene is TRBD1 (5 bases). CDR3 length equals 17 residues. CDR1 and CDR2 (germline): LNHNV, YYDKDF (reference sequence). Trimming pared 1 base from V and 1 base from J, leaving 14 bases between. The whole variable domain, filled in from reference TRBV15 and TRBJ1-5, reads DAMVIQNPRYQVTQFGKPVTLSCSQTLNHNVMYWYQQKSSQAPKLLFHYYDKDFNNEADTPDNFQSRRPNTSFCFLDIRSPGLGDTAMYLCATSRATWGVSNQPQHFGDGTRLSIL.

The V call is TRBV10-3, the J call TRBJ2-3; D is ambiguous. The V end was cut by 6 bases, the J end by 3 bases, with 16 bases between. Germline CDR1 ENHRY, CDR2 SYGVKD. The CDR3 is 15 amino acids. CDR3 coding DNA: TGTGCCATCAGCCCACAGACCCCAGGAACAGATACGCAGTATTTT. Translation gives CAISPQTPGTDTQYF.